This T cell receptor beta chain was obtained from a study of vaccination effects on CD4 cells after COVID-19. Study summary: Following the second dose by a median of 72 days, the post-vaccine samples were obtained.

Clones were read by immunoSEQ multiplex PCR, and TCRdb kept only the in-frame ones, dropping some. The profile shows 25,000 to 35,000 clones, roughly 80% of them singletons. Sequencing was preceded by expansion of antigen-specific CD4+ T cells with viral peptide pools in the ViraFEST assay. Subsequent to approximately 9 days of culture, CD4+ T cells were isolated. Participants were given two doses of BNT162b2 or mRNA-1273 vaccine. Study conclusions and caveats: Clones of infection and vaccine origin contracted markedly late after vaccination.

About this clone: Its antigen is still unknown.

The germline V gene encodes CDR1 MNHEY and CDR2 SVGAGI. V lost 7 bases, J lost 3 bases, and 18 bases lay in between. The CDR3 contains 15 residues. The receptor's source is a human donor who received a COVID-19 vaccine. Some clones in this sample may be carry-over from other donors' samples. The starting material was CD4+ T cells from PBMCs cultured with SARS-CoV-2 spike peptides, obtained after COVID-19 vaccination. The chain uses TRBV6-5 and TRBJ1-2; weak D call: TRBD1 (6 bases). The CDR3 spells CASILQGVRYYGYTF. The DNA of the CDR3 is TGTGCCAGCATTTTACAGGGAGTAAGGTACTATGGCTACACCTTC.